This T cell receptor (beta chain) was sequenced in a study of shared clonotypes between healthy human individuals. The table came from immunoSEQ multiplex PCR; TCRdb's copy has only in-frame clones and leaves some out. The sample lists around 700,000 clones; 92% were seen once. Naive CD8 populations comprised CD45RO-negative cells positively selected for CCR7, excluding terminally differentiated effector memory CD45RA+ cells. This CDR3 comprises 12 residues. Trimming took off 6 bases at V and 6 bases at J, with 12 bases between the two ends. CDR1 is SGHVS and CDR2 is FNYEAQ in the germline V gene. Sequencing was performed on naive CD8+ T cells sorted from blood. The sequence was obtained from a young man in good health. The chain is built from TRBV7-6 and TRBJ2-7; a possible D gene is TRBD1 (6 bases). CDR3 protein: CASSSTGREQYF. The CDR3 region has the DNA TGTGCCAGCAGTTCGACAGGACGCGAGCAGTACTTC.